This TCR beta chain was profiled in a study of shared clonotypes between healthy human individuals. Naive CD8 isolation took CD45RO-negative cells positively selected for CCR7 and excluded terminally differentiated effector memory CD45RA+ cells. Donors, without exception, were Caucasian adults residing in Nashville, Tennessee. Only in-frame clones appear in the TCRdb table, and some are missing; sequencing was by immunoSEQ multiplex PCR. Of about 800,000 clones in the sample, about 96% were seen once. This clonotype was obtained from a man aged 25 to 40 in good health. Sample: naive CD8+ T cells sorted from blood.

CDR3 sequence (DNA): TGTGCCAGCAGCCCCTCTATCGGGGTGCAAGATACGCAGTATTTT. As protein: CASSPSIGVQDTQYF. The chain uses TRBV7-2 and TRBJ2-3, with D possibly being TRBD2 (5 bases). Germline V gene data show CDR1 as SGHTA and CDR2 as FQGNSA. The CDR3 consists of 15 residues. V was clipped by 5 bases and J by 5 bases, with 17 bases between them.